Reported below is one T cell receptor beta chain. Antigen unknown. This sample was taken from a study of T cell responses to AZD1222 COVID-19 vaccine. Broader study findings: Spike-wide coverage was observed for vaccine-associated CD4 TCRs, with dominant responses at 160-218 and 743-854. Once two AZD1222 doses were given, Spike-specific TCR breadth and depth went up. There were repertoire samples only from the period after the peak T cell response.

TCRdb's copy holds only in-frame clones and misses some; the assay was immunoSEQ multiplex PCR. This repertoire shows some 170,000 clones, around 90% found once; its top ten account for 0.9% to 1.2%. The germline V gene has CDR1 WNHNN and CDR2 SYGVQD (reference sequence). The V gene lost 2 bases and the J gene lost 4 bases, with 6 bases spanning the gap. This CDR3 has 13 amino acids. The receptor's source is an adult who received the AZD1222 COVID-19 vaccine. The V call is TRBV10-1, the J call TRBJ2-1, with unresolved D. The sequenced sample was peripheral blood, obtained 28 days after the second AZD1222 dose. This CDR3 reads CASSEGIYNEQFF. The CDR3 nucleotides are TGCGCCAGCAGTGAGGGGATTTACAATGAGCAGTTCTTC.